This T cell receptor (beta chain) was recorded in a study of blood T cell repertoires in COVID-19. About the study: The analysed material was cDNA or gDNA that came from T cells, B-cell-depleted T cells, or PBMCs.

The V and J ends lost 4 bases and 5 bases respectively, with 11 bases between them. Germline CDR1 is LNHDA and CDR2 is SQIVND (reference sequence). The CDR3 runs 14 residues. Original processing notes: Estimation of nucleated cell counts relied on the amplification of reference gene primers. The assay was immunoSEQ multiplex PCR, and TCRdb's table has in-frame clones only and misses some. For V, J and clone size, that table is used; D and trimming come from the DNA. The sample yields about 73,000 clones, 75% to 90% seen once. The sequencing input was peripheral blood. This receptor was taken from an older man with acute or convalescent COVID-19. This rearrangement joins TRBV19 to TRBJ2-2; D might be TRBD1 (5 bases). The CDR3 bases are TGTGCCAGTAGTACCACGGACATAACCGGGGAGCTGTTTTTT. Residues: CASSTTDITGELFF.